This T cell receptor (beta chain) comes out of a study of CD8+CD57+ T cells in acquired aplastic anemia. Overall study: Isolated CD4+ and CD8+ cells, once sorted, yielded DNA averaging about 3 ug. Study-wide findings and caveats: Levels of CD8+ Simpson's diversity were not significantly distinct in patients versus controls.

This CDR3 has 13 amino acids. Germline V gene lookup returns CDR1 SGHRS and CDR2 YFSETQ. Trimming removed 4 bases at V and 8 bases at J, with 12 bases between. Genomic DNA, the template, was used for profiling of the TCR beta VDJ and CDR3. TCRdb re-analysed the reads in MiXCR, keeping a single row per CDR3 protein. This sample has some 170,000 distinct CDR3 sequences, with around 75% found just once. This clonotype has more than one count but fewer than ten. Its antigen is as yet unknown. The authors sequenced patients whose flow cytometry had shown CD8+CD57+ cell expansion. The J gene is TRBJ1-4, the V gene TRBV5-1; maybe TRBD1 (6 bases). The sample taken for sequencing was sorted CD4+, CD8+, or CD8+CD57+ T cells (not recorded which) from PBMCs. The clonotype comes from a human donor with aplastic anemia. CDR3 DNA sequence: TGCGCCAGCAGCACGGGACATCAGGAAAAACTGTTTTTT. Amino acid sequence: CASSTGHQEKLFF.